This T cell receptor (beta chain) was retrieved from a study of blood T cell repertoires in COVID-19. Overall study context: The analysed material was cDNA or gDNA that came from T cells, B-cell-depleted T cells, or PBMCs.

This clone was observed a few times. The assay was immunoSEQ multiplex PCR, and TCRdb's table has in-frame clones only and misses some. Among about 48,000 clones listed, 85% to 90% were seen once. The CDR3 loop spans 18 amino acids. The germline V gene encodes CDR1 LGHDT and CDR2 YNNKEL (reference sequence). Trimming cost V 4 bases and J 7 bases; bases outside gene matches: 12. The chain combines TRBV3-1 (or the pseudogene TRBV3-2) with TRBJ2-2; 13 nucleotides line up with TRBD2. The TCR sequence derives from a human donor in a cohort sampled during active COVID-19. The material sequenced was peripheral blood. The CDR3 loop reads CASSPWTSGGPICGELFF. As DNA, the CDR3 is TGTGCCAGCAGCCCGTGGACTAGCGGGGGCCCCATTTGCGGGGAGCTGTTTTTT.